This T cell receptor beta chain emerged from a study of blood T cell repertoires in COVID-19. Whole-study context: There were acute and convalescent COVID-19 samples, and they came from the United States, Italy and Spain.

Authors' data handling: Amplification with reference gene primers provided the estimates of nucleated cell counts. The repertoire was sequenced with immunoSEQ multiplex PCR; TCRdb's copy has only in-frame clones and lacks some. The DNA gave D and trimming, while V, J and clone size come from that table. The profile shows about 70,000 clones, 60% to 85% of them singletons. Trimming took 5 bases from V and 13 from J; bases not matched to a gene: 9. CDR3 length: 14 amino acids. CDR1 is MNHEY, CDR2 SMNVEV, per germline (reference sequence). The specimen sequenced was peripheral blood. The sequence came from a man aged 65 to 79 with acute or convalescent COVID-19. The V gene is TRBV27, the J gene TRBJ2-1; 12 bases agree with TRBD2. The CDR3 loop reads CASSRQSSGRAQFF. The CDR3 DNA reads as TGTGCCAGCAGTCGACAGTCTAGCGGGAGGGCCCAGTTCTTC.